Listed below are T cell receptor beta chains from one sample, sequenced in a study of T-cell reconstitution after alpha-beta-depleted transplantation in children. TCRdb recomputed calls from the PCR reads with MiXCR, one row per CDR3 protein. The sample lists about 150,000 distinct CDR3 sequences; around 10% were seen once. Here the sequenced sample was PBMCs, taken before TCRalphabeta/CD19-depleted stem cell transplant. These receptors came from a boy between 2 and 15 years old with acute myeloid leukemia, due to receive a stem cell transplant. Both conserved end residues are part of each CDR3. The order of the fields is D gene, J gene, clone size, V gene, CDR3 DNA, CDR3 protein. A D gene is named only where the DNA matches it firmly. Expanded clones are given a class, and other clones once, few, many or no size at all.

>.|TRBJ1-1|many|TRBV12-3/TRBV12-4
TGTGCCAGCAGTTTAGGTGCGGGGGGGAGTGAAGCTTTCTTT
CASSLGAGGSEAFF
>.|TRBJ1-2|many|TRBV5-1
TGCGCCAGCAGCTTGGCCATCCGGGGAAGGAATGGCTACACCTTC
CASSLAIRGRNGYTF
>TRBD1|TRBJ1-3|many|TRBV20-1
TGCAGTGCTAGATCCGGGACAGGGAGTTTCAGCGCTGGAAACACCATATATTTT
CSARSGTGSFSAGNTIYF
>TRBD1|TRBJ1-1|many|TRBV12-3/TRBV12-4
TGTGCCAGCAGTTCGCCGGGACAGGGGATCACTGAAGCTTTCTTT
CASSSPGQGITEAFF
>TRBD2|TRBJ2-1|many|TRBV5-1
TGCGCCAGCGTTCCGGGACTAGCTAACAATGAGCAGTTCTTC
CASVPGLANNEQFF
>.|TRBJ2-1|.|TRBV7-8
TGTGCCATGGGACCAGCGGACTACAATGAGCAGTTCTTC
CAMGPADYNEQFF
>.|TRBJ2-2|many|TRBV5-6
TGTGCCAGCAGCTTGAGAGGGCCCGGGGAGCTGTTTTTT
CASSLRGPGELFF
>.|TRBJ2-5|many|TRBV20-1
TGCAGTGCTTGGCTACAACAAGAGACCCAGTACTTC
CSAWLQQETQYF
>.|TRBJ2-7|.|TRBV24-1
TGTGCCACCAGTGGGACGGACTCCTACGAGCAGTACTTC
CATSGTDSYEQYF
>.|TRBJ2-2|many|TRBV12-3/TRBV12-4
TGTGCCAGCAGTTTAGGCGGGATGGAGACCGGGGAGCTGTTTTTT
CASSLGGMETGELFF
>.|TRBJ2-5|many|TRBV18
TGTGCCAGCTCACCACCGAGGGGGGAATCGTACCAAGAGACCCAGTACTTC
CASSPPRGESYQETQYF
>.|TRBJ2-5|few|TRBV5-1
TGCGCCAGCAGCTCCGTAGCGTCTCTAGGGGAGACCCAGTACTTC
CASSSVASLGETQYF
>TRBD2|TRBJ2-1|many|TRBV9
TGTGCCAGCAGCGTAGACGGGAGGGCGAACAATGAGCAGTTCTTC
CASSVDGRANNEQFF
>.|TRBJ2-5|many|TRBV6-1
TGTGCCAGCAGACCTTCCGGGCCAACGGAGACCCAGTACTTC
CASRPSGPTETQYF
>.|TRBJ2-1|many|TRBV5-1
TGCGCCAGCAGCTTGCTAGGGTACAATGAGCAGTTCTTC
CASSLLGYNEQFF
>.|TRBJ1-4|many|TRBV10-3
TGTGCCATCAGTGAGTCTGGCAGGATCACAACTAATGAAAAACTGTTTTTT
CAISESGRITTNEKLFF
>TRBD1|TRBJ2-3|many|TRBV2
TGTGCCAGCAGAGAGGACAGGGTGCCAGATACGCAGTATTTT
CASREDRVPDTQYF
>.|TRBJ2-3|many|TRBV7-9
TGTGCCAGCAGCATATACAGTGAAGATACGCAGTATTTT
CASSIYSEDTQYF
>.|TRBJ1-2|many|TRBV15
TGTGCCACTAAGGACGTTCAGTGGGATGGCTACACCTTC
CATKDVQWDGYTF
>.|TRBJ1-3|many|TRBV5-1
TGCGCCAGCAAACAGAGCTCTGGAAACACCATATATTTT
CASKQSSGNTIYF